This TCR beta chain appears in the sequencing data of a study of human T cells and chemical hapten exposure. Looking at the study overall: Patches with 0.01% DPC went on the upper back, and the tests were read at 6 days. Study-wide results and limits: It should be noted that donors had alopecia, so their immune response may differ from healthy people's. Among TCRs, those above 1 in 1000 frequency were unaffected by DPC sensitization. Controls had significantly fewer large CDR3 similarity clusters than were formed by expanded TCRs.

In the case of this clonotype: Its target is unknown.

TCRdb reprocessed the RACE reads via MiXCR and lists one record per CDR3 protein. This repertoire shows approximately 82,000 distinct CDR3 sequences, roughly a tenth found once; its top ten account for less than 2.5%. As to time point: patch test 1, 2 weeks after DPC sensitization. The sample's treatment: therapeutic diphenylcyclopropenone sensitization with weekly scalp DPC. The germline V gene encodes CDR1 MNHEY and CDR2 SMNVEV (reference sequence). V was clipped by 0 bases and J by 5 bases, with 16 bases between them. The CDR3 sequence is 16 residues long. The sequencing here drew on whole blood, taken in connection with sensitization to the hapten diphenylcyclopropenone (DPC). The clonotype originates from a man aged 35 to 55 with alopecia areata. Some clones in this sample may be carry-over from other donors' samples. The rearrangement joins TRBV27 to TRBJ2-5, with D possibly matching TRBD2 (7 bases). CDR3 nucleotide sequence: TGTGCCAGCAGTTTATCTAGGGGGAGGGCCAGTGAGACCCAGTACTTC. This codes for CASSLSRGRASETQYF.